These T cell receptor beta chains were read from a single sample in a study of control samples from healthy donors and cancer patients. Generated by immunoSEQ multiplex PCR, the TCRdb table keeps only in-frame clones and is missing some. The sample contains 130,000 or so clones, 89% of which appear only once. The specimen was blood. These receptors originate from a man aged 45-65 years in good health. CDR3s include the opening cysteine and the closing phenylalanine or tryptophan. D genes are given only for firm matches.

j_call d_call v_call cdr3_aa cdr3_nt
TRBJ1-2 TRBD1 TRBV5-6 CASSWEDRGGYGYTF TGTGCCAGCAGCTGGGAGGACAGGGGTGGCTATGGCTACACCTTC
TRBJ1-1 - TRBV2 CASSGQGKNTEAFF TGTGCCAGCAGTGGTCAGGGGAAAAACACCGAAGCTTTCTTT
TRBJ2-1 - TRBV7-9 CASSSGNAYNEQFF TGTGCCAGCAGCTCCGGGAACGCCTACAATGAGCAGTTCTTC
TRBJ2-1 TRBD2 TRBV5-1 CASSLAPLWASGYNEQFF TGCGCCAGCAGCTTGGCCCCACTCTGGGCTAGCGGGTACAATGAGCAGTTCTTC
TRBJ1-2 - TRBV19 CASSLRTSYGYTF TGTGCCAGTAGTCTCCGGACAAGCTATGGCTACACCTTC
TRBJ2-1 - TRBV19 CASSTYPGNEQFF TGTGCCAGTAGTACCTACCCGGGGAATGAGCAGTTCTTC
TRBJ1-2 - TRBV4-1 CASSPRAGGNYGYTF TGCGCCAGCAGCCCTAGGGCGGGGGGGAACTATGGCTACACCTTC
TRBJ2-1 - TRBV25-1 CASSESSLKYNEQFF TGTGCCAGCAGTGAAAGCAGTCTAAAGTACAATGAGCAGTTCTTC
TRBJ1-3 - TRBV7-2 CASSPDIFSGNTIYF TGTGCCAGCAGCCCGGACATTTTCTCTGGAAACACCATATATTTT
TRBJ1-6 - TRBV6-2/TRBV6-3 CASSPGRPLHF TGTGCCAGCAGCCCGGGACGGCCCCTCCACTTT
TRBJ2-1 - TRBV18 CASSPDGSSYNEQFF TGTGCCAGCTCACCCGACGGGAGCTCCTACAATGAGCAGTTCTTC
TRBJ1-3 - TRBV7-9 CASSLVGAGNTIYF TGTGCCAGCAGCTTAGTGGGGGCTGGAAACACCATATATTTT
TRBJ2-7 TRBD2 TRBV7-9 CASSQTSGGEQYF TGTGCCAGCAGCCAGACTAGCGGTGGCGAGCAGTACTTC
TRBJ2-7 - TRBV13 CASTAQGSRYEQYF TGTGCCAGCACCGCTCAGGGGAGTCGCTACGAGCAGTACTTC